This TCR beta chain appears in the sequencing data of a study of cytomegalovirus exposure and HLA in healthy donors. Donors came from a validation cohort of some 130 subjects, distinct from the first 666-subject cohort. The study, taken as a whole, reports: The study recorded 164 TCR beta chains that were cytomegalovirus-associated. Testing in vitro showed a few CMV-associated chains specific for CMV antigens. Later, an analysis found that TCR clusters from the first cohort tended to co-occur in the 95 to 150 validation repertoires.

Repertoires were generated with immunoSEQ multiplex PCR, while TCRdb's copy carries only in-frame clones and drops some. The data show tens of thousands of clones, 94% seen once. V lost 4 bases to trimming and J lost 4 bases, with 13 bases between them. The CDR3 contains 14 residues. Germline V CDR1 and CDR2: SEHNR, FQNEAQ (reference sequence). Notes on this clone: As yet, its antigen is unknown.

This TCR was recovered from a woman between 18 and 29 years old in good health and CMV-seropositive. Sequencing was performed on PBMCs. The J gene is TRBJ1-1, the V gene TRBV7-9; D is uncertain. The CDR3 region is CASSSRNPGTEAFF. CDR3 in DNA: TGTGCCAGCAGCTCGCGGAACCCGGGCACTGAAGCTTTCTTT.